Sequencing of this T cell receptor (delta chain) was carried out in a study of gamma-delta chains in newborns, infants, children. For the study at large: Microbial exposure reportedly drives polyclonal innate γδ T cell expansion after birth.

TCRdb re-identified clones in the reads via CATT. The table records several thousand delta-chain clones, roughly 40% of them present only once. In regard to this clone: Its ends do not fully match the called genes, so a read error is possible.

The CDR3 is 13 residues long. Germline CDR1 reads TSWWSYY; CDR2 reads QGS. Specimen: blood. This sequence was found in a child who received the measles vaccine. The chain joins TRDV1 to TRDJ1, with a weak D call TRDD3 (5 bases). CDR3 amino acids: CARGELPEAGLIF. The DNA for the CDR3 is TGTGCTCGTGGGGAACTACCCGAAGCGGGCCTCATCTTT.